One and the same sample provided the 18 T cell receptor beta chains below, sequenced in a study of blood T cell repertoires in COVID-19 (dated by TCRdb to 2018 to 2021). Library prep was done by the immunoSEQ multiplex PCR assay. TCRdb carries this immuneACCESS record with in-frame sequences only. Its versions omit some clonotypes, under half of them owing to an unresolved V gene in the studies checked, with the rest unexplained. The sample yields a few hundred thousand clones; approximately 87% were counted once. The ten top clones hold 6.2% of the sample. Sequenced material: peripheral blood. The receptors originated from a man between 60 and 75 years old with acute or convalescent COVID-19.

The chain couples TRBV4-3 to TRBJ2-1; 8 nucleotides align to TRBD1. J gave up 5 bases and V 6 bases, and 6 bases lay outside the gene matches. Germline V gene lookup returns CDR1 LGHNA and CDR2 YSLEER. The CDR3 consists of 14 residues. CDR3 residues: CASSRTGNDNEQFF. In DNA, the CDR3 is TGCGCCAGCAGTAGGACAGGGAACGACAATGAGCAGTTCTTC.

The chain uses TRBV7-8 and TRBJ1-3; D gene ambiguous. The germline V and J ends were trimmed by 5 bases and 4 bases, with 15 bases remaining between them. CDR3 length: 15 amino acids. CDR1 is SGHVS, CDR2 FQNEAQ, per germline. CDR3 sequence reads: CASSKGGAEGNTIYF. Written as DNA, the CDR3 is TGTGCCAGCAGCAAGGGAGGAGCAGAAGGAAACACCATATATTTT.

The gene calls are TRBV12-5 and TRBJ2-5; D perhaps matches TRBD2 (5 bases). The length of the CDR3 is 13 residues. Germline V gene sequence: CDR1 LGHNT, CDR2 FRNRAP. V lost 6 bases, J lost 4 bases, and 12 bases lay in between. Here the CDR3 reads CASGRTEVETQYF. The DNA for the CDR3 is TGTGCTAGTGGAAGGACTGAGGTAGAGACCCAGTACTTC.

This sequence joins TRBV15 and TRBJ1-5; possibly TRBD1 for D (6 bases). This CDR3 is built from 18 residues. Deletions cut 5 bases from V and 2 bases from J, with 22 bases between. In germline, CDR1 is LNHNV, CDR2 YYDKDF (reference sequence). CDR3 loop: CATSPLGTPPTGNQPQHF. CDR3 DNA: TGTGCCACCAGCCCCTTGGGGACACCTCCGACGGGCAATCAGCCCCAGCATTTT.

The V call is TRBV11-3, the J call TRBJ1-1; 8 positions match TRBD1. This CDR3 has 15 residues. CDR1 and CDR2 (germline): SGHNT, YENEEA. Trimming took 5 bases from V and 4 from J; bases not matched to a gene: 9. The CDR3 loop reads CASSLYDRGSTEAFF. DNA for the CDR3: TGTGCCAGCAGCCTATACGACAGGGGTAGCACTGAAGCTTTCTTT.

V usage is TRBV4-2 and J usage is TRBJ1-4; 9 bases fit TRBD1. V shed 4 bases and J 4 bases; nucleotides not matched to a gene: 7. The germline CDR1 and CDR2 sequences are LGHNA and YNFKEQ. This CDR3 comprises 16 residues. The CDR3 coding sequence is TGTGCCAGCAGCCGGGACGGGACAGGGAATAATGAAAAACTGTTTTTT. It codes for CASSRDGTGNNEKLFF.

The CDR3 spells CASSEGPGQAYEQYF. The CDR3, as DNA: TGTGCCAGCAGTGAGGGGCCCGGACAGGCCTACGAGCAGTACTTC. The genes are TRBV6-1 and TRBJ2-7; 7 bases line up with TRBD1. Per germline, CDR1 MNHNS and CDR2 SASEGT. The CDR3 has 15 amino acids. Losses at the gene ends were 3 bases for V and 2 bases for J; bases not matched to a gene: 7.

As concerns this clone: The same CDR3 arises from other DNA sequences in this sample as well. This chain links TRBV5-6 with TRBJ2-3, with 11 bases that match TRBD2. The germline V gene encodes CDR1 SGHDT and CDR2 YYEEEE. The CDR3 is 15 residues long. V lost 0 bases and J lost 4; bases outside the gene matches: 1. The CDR3 bases are TGTGCCAGCAGCTTGGGTAGCGGGAGGGCAGATACGCAGTATTTT. It encodes CASSLGSGRADTQYF.

As to this clone: The DNA is omitted, as the CDR3 cannot be located on it reliably, and the CDR3 follows TCRdb's listing. This sequence joins TRBV21-1 and TRBJ2-7; no DNA check was done on the table's D call, TRBD1. TRBV21-1 is classified as a pseudogene. Inclusive of both ends, the CDR3 amounts to 16 amino acids. The CDR3 here is CASSKVGNGTSYEQYF.

The genes are TRBV7-3 and TRBJ2-2; 8 positions agree with TRBD2. Trimming removed 0 bases from V and 4 bases from J; junction bases left unmatched: 4. This CDR3 is 16 amino acids long. CDR1 is SGHTA, CDR2 FQGTGA, per germline. The CDR3, as DNA: TGTGCCAGCAGCTTAACCCCGACTAGCGTCACCGGGGAGCTGTTTTTT. It yields the protein CASSLTPTSVTGELFF.

The chain combines TRBV27 with TRBJ1-1; 8 bases are shared with TRBD1. The V gene's germline CDR1 is MNHEY and CDR2 SMNVEV (reference sequence). The CDR3 has 17 residues. The ends lost 6 bases at V and 1 base at J; junction bases unmatched: 13. In DNA, the CDR3 is TGTGCCAGCAGCCTCGTGGGACAGGTTGGCCGGAACACTGAAGCTTTCTTT. This codes for CASSLVGQVGRNTEAFF.

This clone was seen only once. This sequence joins TRBV28 and TRBJ1-2, with 8 positions matching TRBD1. Germline V gene sequence: CDR1 MDHEN, CDR2 SYDVKM. CDR3 length equals 15 residues. The V gene end was trimmed by 3 bases and the J gene end by 5 bases; junction bases not matched to a gene: 8. The CDR3: CASSLLTGEEYGYTF. The CDR3 DNA sequence: TGTGCCAGCAGTTTGTTGACAGGGGAGGAATATGGCTACACCTTC.

This chain joins TRBV4-3 and TRBJ1-3; D is unresolved. Trimming pared 0 bases from V and 0 bases from J, leaving 12 bases between. Germline loops: CDR1 LGHNA, CDR2 YSLEER. The CDR3 extends over 17 amino acids. CDR3 nucleotide sequence: TGCGCCAGCAGCCAAGATCCTCGACTGATCTCTGGAAACACCATATATTTT. Encoded protein: CASSQDPRLISGNTIYF.

This clone was seen a single time. The chain joins TRBV7-2 to TRBJ2-1; TRBD2 matches at 7 bases. The CDR3 has 15 residues. The trim removed 2 bases at V and 8 bases at J, leaving 9 bases unmatched. Per germline, CDR1 SGHTA and CDR2 FQGNSA. The CDR3 nucleotides read TGTGCCAGCAGCTTACCGGGGACTACCACCGATGAGCAGTTCTTC. Its protein product is CASSLPGTTTDEQFF.

V usage is TRBV28 and J usage is TRBJ1-5; no firm D call. V was shortened by 3 bases and J by 6 bases, with 15 bases between the two germline ends. The germline V gene encodes CDR1 MDHEN and CDR2 SYDVKM. The CDR3 length is 15 residues. CDR3 loop: CASSFLAPRGQPQHF. The CDR3 coding sequence is TGTGCCAGCAGTTTTCTGGCTCCCCGCGGTCAGCCCCAGCATTTT.

The J gene is TRBJ1-2, the V gene TRBV5-4; a possible D gene is TRBD1 (6 bases). This CDR3 has 13 residues. The V gene lost 1 base and the J gene lost 6 bases, with 10 bases spanning the gap. Germline CDR1 SGHNT, CDR2 YYREEE (reference sequence). The CDR3, as DNA: TGTGCCAGCAGCTTGCGCAGGGGAGATGGCTACACCTTC. Translation: CASSLRRGDGYTF.

The table lists this clone with a count of one. The rearrangement joins TRBV19 to TRBJ2-5, with D possibly matching TRBD2 (6 bases). V lost 1 base, J lost 0 bases, and 12 bases lay in between. Germline V gene data show CDR1 as LNHDA and CDR2 as SQIVND (reference sequence). This CDR3 comprises 16 residues. This CDR3 reads CASSIAAAGNQETQYF. The DNA of the CDR3 is TGTGCCAGTAGTATAGCCGCGGCGGGAAACCAAGAGACCCAGTACTTC. The full variable domain, with the rest looked up from reference TRBV19 and TRBJ2-5, is DGGITQSPKYLFRKEGQNVTLSCEQNLNHDAMYWYRQDPGQGLRLIYYSQIVNDFQKGDIAEGYSVSREKKESFPLTVTSAQKNPTAFYLCASSIAAAGNQETQYFGPGTRLLVL.

This chain links TRBV5-1 with TRBJ2-1; 7 bases agree with TRBD1. CDR3 size: 16 residues. Germline V gene data show CDR1 as SGHRS and CDR2 as YFSETQ. Trimming removed 5 bases from V and 3 bases from J; junction bases left unmatched: 11. The chain's CDR3 is CASSYAKGADYNEQFF. DNA for the CDR3: TGCGCCAGCAGTTACGCTAAGGGGGCGGACTACAATGAGCAGTTCTTC. Full variable domain (rest looked up from reference TRBV5-1 and TRBJ2-1): KAGVTQTPRYLIKTRGQQVTLSCSPISGHRSVSWYQQTPGQGLQFLFEYFSETQRNKGNFPGRFSGRQFSNSRSEMNVSTLELGDSALYLCASSYAKGADYNEQFFGPGTRLTVL.